This TCR beta chain was observed in a study of T cells expressing NK-cell markers (dated by TCRdb to 2018 to 2020). In the study overall: TCR beta-chain repertoires were profiled in sorted CD3+CD56+NKG2C+, CD3+CD56+NKG2C- and CD3+CD56-NKG2C+ T-cell subsets from about 8 donors. Seven of the eight sequenced donors were HCMV-seropositive and one was HCMV-seronegative. All eight donors whose samples were sequenced were randomly selected healthy volunteers, three of them men and five women. Illumina HiSeq 2000/2500, MiSeq or NextSeq was used to sequence libraries as 2 x 150 bp reads.

TCRdb names Illumina HiSeq 2000 as the instrument used. TCR beta cDNA libraries were made by 5'RACE template switching that added a universal primer site and unique molecular identifiers. cDNA synthesis was primed from the TCR beta constant segment and was followed by two successive PCR amplification steps. Per the original workflow: MIGEC was used to demultiplex reads and group the reads by UMI, and MiTCR was used to assemble and quantify clonotypes. Only TCR cDNA sequences supported by at least two reads were kept to exclude erroneous sequences. The tcR package was used for downstream repertoire analysis, and clonotypes were matched across fractions by CDR3 nucleotide sequence plus V segment. VDJmatch was used to annotate antigen specificity against VDJdb, with one amino acid substitution allowed in CDR3. The reads went through TCRdb reprocessing, and each CDR3 protein sequence gets one entry with no DNA. The V and J calls, along with clone size, are taken from TCRdb and not from the paper's own processing. In this sample's table one finds approximately 170,000 distinct CDR3 sequences. The ten most abundant clones make up about 19% of the sample.

Beyond this particular receptor, the publication reports: Those dominant clonotypes were again the most abundant among CD3+CD56-NKG2C+ cells in a few donors, at roughly 25-60.1%. In a handful of donors, the dominant CD3+CD56+NKG2C+ clonotypes ranked among the top 10 CD8+ clonotypes, making up roughly 1.0-8% of CD8+ T cells. Whether the expanded NKG2C-expressing T cell clones were specific for HCMV antigens was left unclear.

As concerns this clonotype: The specificity of this receptor is unknown.

To determine HCMV serostatus, a commercial ELISA kit was used to detect HCMV-specific IgG in serum. Ficoll density gradient centrifugation was used to isolate peripheral blood mononuclear cells from blood. Sequencing was done on a sample of blood T cells: a sorted CD56 or NKG2C T cell subset, CD4+ or CD8+ T cells, or bulk PBMC T cells (not recorded which). This clonotype was sampled from a man aged 18-70 years in good health.

The CDR3 amino acid sequence is: CASSGGVGLNYEQYF. The chain links TRBV2 with TRBJ2-7; TCRdb outputs TRBD2, but without DNA this stays unchecked. CDR3 length: 15 amino acids, cysteine to phenylalanine. Nucleotide data are not available. The germline V gene sets CDR1 to SNHLY and CDR2 to FYNNEI.